The entry below gives a single T cell receptor (beta chain) sequence along with its context. Its target is unknown. Sequenced by immunoSEQ multiplex PCR; TCRdb stores in-frame clones only, minus some. The table shows 25,000 to 35,000 clones, with more than 80% occurring only once. CDR3 size: 17 residues. Germline CDR1 reads LGHNA; CDR2 reads YSLEER. With 0 bases clipped from V and 4 bases from J, the junction kept 8 bases outside the gene matches. This sample is drawn from a study of early stage breast cancer tumors. Study information: Most of the 16 invasive tumors were ER+, PR+ and HER2-. Each sample averaged approximately 10-fold read coverage. Findings of the study overall: Enriched TCRB sequences shared across patients were mostly commonly generated sequences.

The sequencing sample was made of blood. The TCR comes from a person aged 55-75 years with breast cancer. The chain links TRBV4-3 to TRBJ2-3; 9 nucleotides align to TRBD2. The CDR3 DNA follows: TGCGCCAGCAGCCAAGATAGGGCTAGCGGGACGTCAGATACGCAGTATTTT. It codes for CASSQDRASGTSDTQYF.